The T cell receptor beta chain under discussion was sequenced for a study of blood T cell repertoires in COVID-19. Clones were read by immunoSEQ multiplex PCR, and TCRdb kept only the in-frame ones, dropping some. The table shows roughly 150,000 clones, with approximately 79% occurring only once. Germline loops: CDR1 LNHDA, CDR2 SQIVND (reference sequence). The V end lost 5 bases, the J end lost 4 bases, and 12 bases lay between the germline ends. CDR3 length: 14 amino acids. This TCR derives from a man in his forties or fifties who had recovered from COVID-19. This chain uses TRBV19 with TRBJ1-3; D remains ambiguous. The material sequenced was PBMCs or T cells enriched from blood (not recorded which). In DNA, the CDR3 is TGTGCCAGTAGTGACCTAAGCGCAGGAAACACCATATATTTT. This sequence encodes CASSDLSAGNTIYF.